This section outlines one T cell receptor beta chain sequence together with its context. Its antigen is currently not known. No much larger clone is present one base from it, and per-base qualities are unavailable. The record originates from a study of preoperative IRX-2 immunotherapy in early breast cancer (dated by TCRdb to between 2017 and 2020). The method behind the library was the immunoSEQ multiplex PCR assay. Drawn from immuneACCESS, this table holds only the in-frame rearrangements with V and J called that TCRdb kept. Clones are partly lost; checked studies trace under half to an unresolved V gene and leave the rest unexplained. The sample table shows under 11,000 clones, and around 80% are seen once. Roughly 5.6% of the sample is taken by the ten largest. What the treatment or condition label conveys for this sample: preoperative locoregional IRX-2 cytokine immunotherapy. The samples were obtained from a phase Ib study that tested preoperative, locoregional IRX-2 cytokine immunotherapy designed to prime immune responses. Before surgery, IRX-2 was given to the donors, who were patients with early-stage breast cancer.

Taken from cysteine to phenylalanine, the CDR3 has 15 residues. The sequence is cut down to CDR3 DNA, 45 bases in frame from base 1. The germline V gene encodes CDR1 SGHNT and CDR2 YENEEA. Cut back by 6 bases and 1 base, the V and J ends lie 10 bases apart. The receptor was isolated from a human donor with breast cancer. Recombination linked TRBV11-3 to TRBJ2-6; the D region possibly corresponds to TRBD1 (6 bases align). The source material was lymph node tissue, sampled before IRX-2 immunotherapy. The DNA reads TGTGCCAGCAGGCACAGGGTGTCTGGGGCCAACGTCCTGACTTTC. Protein translation: CASRHRVSGANVLTF.